Sequencing of this T cell receptor (beta chain) was carried out in a study of cytomegalovirus exposure and HLA in healthy donors. PCR amplification relied on 60 Vbeta primers (plus 13 Jbeta primers). Here immunoSEQ multiplex PCR was the method, and the copy in TCRdb shows in-frame clones only, minus some. The sample consists of 55,000 or so clones, approximately 73% of them appearing once. About this clone itself: Its cognate antigen is unknown.

Germline CDR1 reads SGHRS; CDR2 reads YFSETQ. The CDR3 covers 14 residues. V lost 4 bases, J lost 6 bases, and 7 bases stayed unmatched. Study-wide findings and caveats: By a later analysis, the bulk of CMV-associated TCR beta chains appeared HLA-restricted. A later analysis appeared to link common viral pathogens to several of the most significant clusters. TCR beta chain V- and J-gene trimming was linked, in a later analysis, to a missense variant in DCLRE1C. Data from an earlier analysis indicated that most TCR beta V segments were productive either about 87% or about 30% of the time.

V gene TRBV5-1 combines with J gene TRBJ1-1, with 9 bases that match TRBD1. The sequence derives from a young man in good health and CMV-seronegative. Sample: PBMCs. In nucleotides, the CDR3 is TGCGCCAGCAGCCCTGGACAGGGGCTAGCTGAAGCTTTCTTT. Protein: CASSPGQGLAEAFF.